Each of the 28 T cell receptor beta chains below was sequenced from the same sample in a study of blood T cell repertoires in COVID-19. Using immunoSEQ multiplex PCR, the repertoire was profiled, and TCRdb retains in-frame clones only, with some absent. The table includes roughly 260,000 clones, more than 70% detected once. Sequencing was done on a sample of peripheral blood. The origin of the receptors is a woman in her 40s who had recovered from COVID-19.

The V gene is TRBV6-5, the J gene TRBJ2-6, with no clear D. Germline loops: CDR1 MNHEY, CDR2 SVGAGI. This CDR3 is built from 14 residues. V was cut by 5 bases and J by 0 bases, with 5 bases left in between. CDR3 in DNA: TGTGCCAGCAGTCTCTCCTCTGGGGCCAACGTCCTGACTTTC. It codes for CASSLSSGANVLTF.

The V and J genes are TRBV14 and TRBJ1-1; D gene uncertain. There are 15 residues in the CDR3. The V end lost 5 bases, the J end lost 1 base, and 14 bases lay between the germline ends. Germline CDR1 reads SGHDN; CDR2 reads FVKESK. CDR3 protein: CASSSLWEGNTEAFF. The CDR3 nucleotides are TGTGCCAGCAGCTCCCTCTGGGAGGGGAACACTGAAGCTTTCTTT.

The chain carries TRBV7-2 and TRBJ2-3, with TRBD1 identical over 8 bases. The V gene end was trimmed by 5 bases and the J gene end by 2 bases; junction bases not matched to a gene: 6. CDR1 SGHTA and CDR2 FQGNSA come from the germline V gene. The CDR3 runs to 15 residues. The DNA of the CDR3 is TGTGCCAGCAGCCCAGGGACAGGTTTCACAGATACGCAGTATTTT. It encodes CASSPGTGFTDTQYF. The entire variable domain, with the rest obtained from reference TRBV7-2 and TRBJ2-3, is as follows: GAGVSQSPSNKVTEKGKDVELRCDPISGHTALYWYRQSLGQGLEFLIYFQGNSAPDKSGLPSDRFSAERTGGSVSTLTIQRTQQEDSAVYLCASSPGTGFTDTQYFGPGTRLTVL.

The J gene is TRBJ1-2, the V gene TRBV19; 7 bases match TRBD1. This CDR3 is 17 amino acids long. Germline V gene sequence: CDR1 LNHDA, CDR2 SQIVND (reference sequence). The J segment lost 9 bases and the V segment lost 1 base, leaving 17 bases of the junction unmatched. CDR3 residues: CASSIGGQPPMARSYTF. For the CDR3, the DNA is TGTGCCAGTAGTATAGGGGGACAGCCCCCTATGGCTCGAAGCTACACCTTC.

This clone was detected only once. This chain connects TRBV6-2 or TRBV6-3 to TRBJ2-6; unclear D gene. The ends were cut back, 2 bases at V and 0 bases at J, with 14 bases in the middle. From germline, CDR1 is MNHEY and CDR2 SVGEGT. The CDR3 length is 18 residues. In nucleotides, the CDR3 is TGTGCCAGCAGTTACATTCAGATCCTCCACTCTGGGGCCAACGTCCTGACTTTC. Its translation is CASSYIQILHSGANVLTF.

The chain combines TRBV30 with TRBJ1-5; the D is unclear. The CDR3 length is 14 residues. CDR1 is GTSNPN and CDR2 is SVGIG in the germline V gene (reference sequence). V dropped 0 bases and J dropped 7 bases, with 13 bases sitting between them. This CDR3 is CAWSVRGARQPQHF. The CDR3 DNA sequence: TGTGCCTGGAGTGTACGGGGAGCGAGGCAGCCCCAGCATTTT.

The J gene is TRBJ1-2, the V gene TRBV6-5; 7 bases are shared with TRBD1. The CDR3 has 14 amino acids. J was trimmed by 4 bases and V by 6 bases; bases with no gene match: 8. Germline loops: CDR1 MNHEY, CDR2 SVGAGI. CDR3 residues: CASRGTVLGYGYTF. In DNA, the CDR3 is TGTGCCAGCAGAGGGACAGTTCTGGGCTATGGCTACACCTTC.

This chain uses TRBV4-2 with TRBJ1-4, with D possibly matching TRBD1 (5 bases). Between the trimmed V and J ends, which lost 3 bases and 3 bases, there was a span of 17 bases. This CDR3 contains 17 residues. The germline V gene encodes CDR1 LGHNA and CDR2 YNFKEQ. The CDR3 DNA reads TGTGCCAGCAGCCAGGGGGGTTCCGGGGTAGCTAATGAAAAACTGTTTTTT. This codes for CASSQGGSGVANEKLFF.

The chain recombines TRBV19 with TRBJ2-1; D possibly corresponds to TRBD2 (6 bases). Germline V gene data show CDR1 as LNHDA and CDR2 as SQIVND (reference sequence). V lost 5 bases and J lost 4, with 18 bases in between. There are 16 residues in the CDR3. The CDR3 region is CASSFPTSSSYNEQFF. CDR3 bases: TGTGCCAGTAGTTTCCCGACTAGTTCGTCATACAATGAGCAGTTCTTC.

The chain is built from TRBV4-3 and TRBJ1-4; no reliable D call. The CDR3 has 16 amino acids. Germline lookup yields CDR1 LGHNA and CDR2 YSLEER. The germline V and J ends were trimmed by 1 base and 4 bases, with 13 bases remaining between them. The CDR3 coding sequence is TGCGCCAGCAGCCAAGGGCGTGGGAGCTTTAATGAAAAACTGTTTTTT. It codes for CASSQGRGSFNEKLFF.

The chain joins TRBV5-1 to TRBJ2-7; the D gene is possibly TRBD1 (5 bases). The CDR3 has 15 amino acids. Between the trimmed V and J ends, which lost 0 bases and 6 bases, there was a span of 16 bases. The germline V gene has CDR1 SGHRS and CDR2 YFSETQ. CDR3 sequence (DNA): TGCGCCAGCAGCTTGGTGCCAGGGAATTTGGGCGAGCAGTACTTC. It is translated as CASSLVPGNLGEQYF.

V and J are TRBV27 and TRBJ2-1, with 8 bases matching TRBD1. The CDR3 is 13 amino acids. J lost 8 bases, V lost 8 bases, and 8 bases had no gene match. Germline-derived CDR1 and CDR2 are MNHEY and SMNVEV (reference sequence). The CDR3 region has the DNA TGTGCCAGCTCAGGGACAGGTAGGGATGAGCAGTTCTTC. Residues: CASSGTGRDEQFF.

This clone was detected once. The V call is TRBV27, the J call TRBJ1-1; tentative D call: TRBD1 (6 bases). Germline V gene data show CDR1 as MNHEY and CDR2 as SMNVEV (reference sequence). Trimming took 4 bases from V and 5 from J, leaving 14 bases between them. This CDR3 contains 14 residues. CDR3 loop: CASSSLGGFTEAFF. In DNA form, the CDR3 reads TGTGCCAGCAGTTCGTTAGGGGGATTTACTGAAGCTTTCTTT.

CDR3 nucleotides: TGTGCCTCCGGACTCCGGGGCAATCAGCCCCAGCATTTT. It is translated as CASGLRGNQPQHF. The V and J genes are TRBV30 and TRBJ1-5; D is uncertain. V was clipped by 7 bases and J by 2 bases, with 12 bases between them. CDR1 and CDR2 from the germline V gene are GTSNPN and SVGIG (reference sequence). The CDR3 sequence is 13 residues long.

The chain is built from TRBV5-6 and TRBJ1-3; 9 positions agree with TRBD1. The CDR3 spans 17 residues. Germline V gene data show CDR1 as SGHDT and CDR2 as YYEEEE. J gave up 0 bases and V 3 bases, and 7 bases lay outside the gene matches. CDR3 region: CASSSPTGGASGNTIYF. The CDR3 DNA is TGTGCCAGCAGCTCGCCGACAGGGGGAGCCTCTGGAAACACCATATATTTT.

The chain is built from TRBV20-1 and TRBJ1-1, with 7 positions matching TRBD1. This CDR3 comprises 14 residues. Germline V gene data show CDR1 as DFQATT and CDR2 as SNEGSKA (reference sequence). Losses at the gene ends were 3 bases for V and 3 bases for J; bases not matched to a gene: 7. CDR3 loop: CSASAGTADTEAFF. CDR3 DNA: TGCAGTGCTAGTGCCGGGACAGCCGACACTGAAGCTTTCTTT.

V and J are TRBV19 and TRBJ2-3, with TRBD1 matching over 8 bases. J lost 5 bases, V lost 4 bases, and 8 bases had no gene match. The germline V gene encodes CDR1 LNHDA and CDR2 SQIVND (reference sequence). There are 15 residues in the CDR3. The CDR3 protein is CASSTWTGTRDTQYF. For the CDR3, the DNA is TGTGCCAGTAGTACTTGGACAGGGACAAGAGATACGCAGTATTTT.

V usage is TRBV5-1 and J usage is TRBJ2-1, with a possible D match to TRBD2 (5 bases). Germline assignment: CDR1 SGHRS and CDR2 YFSETQ. Trimming took 0 bases from V and 7 from J, leaving 8 bases between them. The CDR3 extends over 13 amino acids. This chain's CDR3 is CASSLDRGNEQFF. CDR3 DNA sequence: TGCGCCAGCAGCTTGGACCGCGGGAATGAGCAGTTCTTC.

This clone was recorded once. The chain employs TRBV11-2 and TRBJ2-7; D is perhaps TRBD2 (5 bases). The CDR3 extends over 15 amino acids. The germline V gene has CDR1 SGHAT and CDR2 FQNNGV. The ends were cut back, 4 bases at V and 0 bases at J, with 13 bases in the middle. This CDR3 reads CASSSVREGSYEQYF. In nucleotides, the CDR3 is TGTGCCAGCAGCTCGGTACGGGAAGGCTCCTACGAGCAGTACTTC.

This clone was found once. The chain is built from TRBV25-1 and TRBJ2-1; TRBD2 aligns across 8 bases. V dropped 6 bases and J dropped 4; count of bases not matched to a gene: 8. CDR3 size: 15 residues. Germline V CDR1 and CDR2: MGHDK, SYGVNS. CDR3 amino acids: CASRAGTSIYNEQFF. DNA of the CDR3: TGTGCCAGCAGGGCCGGGACTAGTATTTACAATGAGCAGTTCTTC.

This chain uses TRBV5-6 with TRBJ2-1; perhaps TRBD1 as D (5 bases). The CDR3 consists of 13 residues. CDR1 and CDR2 from the germline V gene are SGHDT and YYEEEE. Between the trimmed V and J ends, which lost 4 bases and 7 bases, there was a span of 12 bases. The CDR3 coding sequence is TGTGCCAGCAGCAGAATTGCAGGGAATGAGCAGTTCTTC. Translated: CASSRIAGNEQFF.

Of note for this clone: One end of the junction does not line up with germline, which may come from a read error. The chain joins TRBV11-3 to TRBJ2-1, with a weak D call TRBD1 (5 bases). This CDR3 is built from 18 residues. Germline CDR1 SGHNT, CDR2 YENEEA. The DNA for the CDR3 is TGTGCCAGCAGTTTAGAGACCGCAGGGTTTGCAGCCTACAATGAGCAGTTCTTC. Translation: CASSLETAGFAAYNEQFF.

The V call is TRBV9, the J call TRBJ2-1; TRBD2 agrees at 11 bases. This CDR3 region has 18 residues. Germline trimming cut 0 bases from V and 6 bases from J; bases unmatched to any gene: 11. The V gene's germline CDR1 is SGDLS and CDR2 YYNGEE. The CDR3 DNA sequence: TGTGCCAGCAGCGTAGCTACCTGGGGGGGACTAGCGGCCAATGAGCAGTTCTTC. It encodes CASSVATWGGLAANEQFF.

This sequence joins TRBV25-1 and TRBJ1-3; D perhaps matches TRBD1 (6 bases). Germline loops: CDR1 MGHDK, CDR2 SYGVNS. V lost 6 bases, J lost 0 bases, and 18 bases lay in between. The CDR3 spans 17 residues. CDR3 DNA sequence: TGTGCCAGCAGCGCATCACGACAGGCGAACTCTGGAAACACCATATATTTT. Its protein is CASSASRQANSGNTIYF. Full variable domain (rest looked up from reference TRBV25-1 and TRBJ1-3): EADIYQTPRYLVIGTGKKITLECSQTMGHDKMYWYQQDPGMELHLIHYSYGVNSTEKGDLSSESTVSRIRTEHFPLTLESARPSHTSQYLCASSASRQANSGNTIYFGEGSWLTVV.

The J gene is TRBJ2-2, the V gene TRBV7-6, with D perhaps TRBD1 (8 bases). The CDR3 has 15 amino acids. CDR1 and CDR2 (germline): SGHVS, FNYEAQ. Trimming took off 2 bases at V and 3 bases at J, with 10 bases between the two ends. The DNA for the CDR3 is TGTGCCAGCAGCTTAACAGGGGGGGACACCGGGGAGCTGTTTTTT. It specifies CASSLTGGDTGELFF.

The chain couples TRBV29-1 to TRBJ1-1; tentative D call: TRBD1 (5 bases). Looked up from germline, CDR1 is SQVTM and CDR2 is ANQGSEA. V lost 7 bases to trimming and J lost 1 base, with 22 bases between them. The CDR3 has 16 residues. CDR3 nucleotides: TGCAGCGCTGTTCACCGGGGGGTTTCAGGGAACACTGAAGCTTTCTTT. Amino acid sequence: CSAVHRGVSGNTEAFF.

The chain employs TRBV11-3 and TRBJ1-3; D is uncertain. There are 15 residues in the CDR3. CDR1 is SGHNT and CDR2 is YENEEA in the germline V gene. Trimming removed 0 bases from V and 0 bases from J, with 6 bases in between. Here the CDR3 reads CASSLDRGSGNTIYF. The CDR3 nucleotides read TGTGCCAGCAGCTTAGATCGGGGCTCTGGAAACACCATATATTTT.

This sequence joins TRBV7-8 and TRBJ2-1, with 8 bases that match TRBD2. CDR1 and CDR2 (germline): SGHVS, FQNEAQ. This CDR3 is built from 16 residues. The trim removed 4 bases at V and 0 bases at J, leaving 5 bases unmatched. The CDR3 spells CASSYLRGGSYNEQFF. DNA for the CDR3: TGTGCCAGCAGCTACCTTCGGGGGGGCTCCTACAATGAGCAGTTCTTC.